This paragraph reports one TCR beta chain. Its antigen is undetermined. The sample belongs to a study of T cell responses to AZD1222 COVID-19 vaccine. The study's findings and limits: Rises in breadth and depth of Spike-specific TCRs came after two AZD1222 doses. Clonal diversity was possibly underestimated; the donors were predominantly white British and more often female.

Profiled with immunoSEQ multiplex PCR; TCRdb holds only in-frame clones, not every one. This table has 150,000 to 200,000 clones, about nine tenths appearing once. The CDR3 runs 16 residues. Germline values: CDR1 MNHEY, CDR2 SMNVEV (reference sequence). V lost 2 bases to trimming and J lost 3 bases; unmatched junction nucleotides: 6. The study pooled second doses at about 4 or about 12 weeks. This rearrangement joins TRBV27 to TRBJ2-2, with 7 bases aligning to TRBD1. The specimen comprised peripheral blood, sampled 28 days after the second AZD1222 dose. This receptor was obtained from an adult who received the AZD1222 COVID-19 vaccine. The CDR3 DNA follows: TGTGCCAGCAGTTTAGGGGACAGTTATTACACCGGGGAGCTGTTTTTT. Protein: CASSLGDSYYTGELFF.